This TCR beta chain comes out of a study of shared clonotypes between healthy human individuals. The CDR3 runs to 16 residues. V shed 4 bases and J shed 2 bases, with 15 bases lying between them. Germline CDR1 reads SGHNT; CDR2 reads YYREEE (reference sequence). Donors, without exception, were Caucasian adults residing in Nashville, Tennessee. The protocol was immunoSEQ multiplex PCR, while the TCRdb copy is restricted to in-frame clones and leaves out a portion. The sample records about 480,000 clones, approximately 85% being singletons. The J gene is TRBJ2-2, the V gene TRBV5-4; D is perhaps TRBD1 or TRBD2 (5 bases each). Sequences were obtained from PBMCs. The sequence was collected from a woman aged 40 to 50 in good health. Some clones in this sample may be carry-over from other donors' samples. The CDR3 DNA sequence: TGTGCCAGCAGCGGGGGTGGGCGGAGAAACACCGGGGAGCTGTTTTTT. Residues: CASSGGGRRNTGELFF.